This T cell receptor beta chain is drawn from a study of shared clonotypes between healthy human individuals. With 4 bases clipped from V and 3 bases from J, the junction kept 7 bases outside the gene matches. This CDR3 has 16 residues. Looked up from germline, CDR1 is LGHNA and CDR2 is YSLEER. The method was immunoSEQ multiplex PCR; TCRdb's version includes in-frame clones alone and lacks a portion of them. This table has 2 million to 2.5 million clones, around 95% appearing once. The V gene is TRBV4-3, the J gene TRBJ2-2; the match to TRBD1 covers 8 bases. The sequenced sample was naive CD4+ T cells sorted from blood. Described subset: CD45RA+ positively selected. The receptor was derived from a man aged 18 to 30 in good health. CDR3 sequence reads: CASSPQGAGDTGELFF. The CDR3 DNA is TGCGCCAGCAGCCCCCAGGGGGCAGGAGACACCGGGGAGCTGTTTTTT.